The clone carrying this T cell receptor beta chain was recorded a few times. Its cognate antigen is unknown. Making the TCR beta libraries involved quantitative 5'-RACE with molecular barcodes. One entry per CDR3 protein, called by TCRdb with MiXCR from the 5' RACE reads. The data hold around 330,000 distinct CDR3 sequences, with roughly 10% observed a single time. Trimming removed 1 base at V and 2 bases at J, with 7 bases between. Germline assignment: CDR1 SGHRS and CDR2 YFSETQ. This CDR3 is 13 amino acids long. This sample is part of a study of CD8 T cells in ankylosing spondylitis. Broader study findings: Characteristic of ankylosing spondylitis blood, it appeared, was a TCR beta motif comprising about 8 highly homologous variants. The clones that were linked to disease were reported to be significantly enriched in matched synovial fluid samples from ankylosing spondylitis patients. Prior work had noted some motif variants in reactive arthritis blood and synovial fluid.

This sequence was found in a female donor with ankylosing spondylitis or in good health (not recorded which). The J gene is TRBJ2-7, the V gene TRBV5-1; D not certain. Sequencing was performed on blood, either unsorted or a sorted T cell fraction (not recorded which). The CDR3 loop reads CASSLNTAYEQYF. CDR3 sequence (DNA): TGCGCCAGCAGCTTGAACACAGCCTACGAGCAGTACTTC.